Sequencing of this TCR beta chain was carried out in a study of cytomegalovirus exposure and HLA in healthy donors. General study results and limits: Some V segments, TRBV6-2 and TRBV6-3 among them, were indistinguishable and were therefore excluded.

Germline CDR1 and CDR2: SQVTM and ANQGSEA. V gave up 1 base and J gave up 1 base, with 13 bases separating them. The CDR3 runs to 15 residues. This clone appeared once. Its specificity is unknown. The PCR contained 60 Vbeta and 13 Jbeta primers. Here immunoSEQ multiplex PCR was the method, and the copy in TCRdb shows in-frame clones only, minus some. The sample lists about 200,000 clones; approximately 86% were seen once. Specimen: PBMCs. The V call is TRBV29-1, the J call TRBJ1-1; D possibly corresponds to TRBD1 (5 bases). The origin of this receptor is a woman younger than 30 in good health and CMV-seronegative. DNA for the CDR3: TGCAGCGTTGAAGTGGGTAGGGGTTGGAACACTGAAGCTTTCTTT. Protein product: CSVEVGRGWNTEAFF.